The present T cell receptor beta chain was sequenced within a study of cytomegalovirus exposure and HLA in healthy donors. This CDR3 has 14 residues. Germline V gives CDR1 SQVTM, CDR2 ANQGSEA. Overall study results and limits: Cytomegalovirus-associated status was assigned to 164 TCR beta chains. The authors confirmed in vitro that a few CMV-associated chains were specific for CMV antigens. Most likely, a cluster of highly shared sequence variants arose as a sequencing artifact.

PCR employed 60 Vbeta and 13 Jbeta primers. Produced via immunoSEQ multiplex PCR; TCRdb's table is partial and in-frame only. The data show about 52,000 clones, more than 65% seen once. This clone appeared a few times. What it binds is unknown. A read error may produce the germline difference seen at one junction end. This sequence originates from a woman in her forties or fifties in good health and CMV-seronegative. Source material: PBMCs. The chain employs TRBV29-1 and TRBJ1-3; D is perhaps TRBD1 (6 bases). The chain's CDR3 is CGVEQGFSGNTIYF. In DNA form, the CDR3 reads TGCGGCGTTGAACAGGGATTCTCTGGAAACACCATATATTTT.